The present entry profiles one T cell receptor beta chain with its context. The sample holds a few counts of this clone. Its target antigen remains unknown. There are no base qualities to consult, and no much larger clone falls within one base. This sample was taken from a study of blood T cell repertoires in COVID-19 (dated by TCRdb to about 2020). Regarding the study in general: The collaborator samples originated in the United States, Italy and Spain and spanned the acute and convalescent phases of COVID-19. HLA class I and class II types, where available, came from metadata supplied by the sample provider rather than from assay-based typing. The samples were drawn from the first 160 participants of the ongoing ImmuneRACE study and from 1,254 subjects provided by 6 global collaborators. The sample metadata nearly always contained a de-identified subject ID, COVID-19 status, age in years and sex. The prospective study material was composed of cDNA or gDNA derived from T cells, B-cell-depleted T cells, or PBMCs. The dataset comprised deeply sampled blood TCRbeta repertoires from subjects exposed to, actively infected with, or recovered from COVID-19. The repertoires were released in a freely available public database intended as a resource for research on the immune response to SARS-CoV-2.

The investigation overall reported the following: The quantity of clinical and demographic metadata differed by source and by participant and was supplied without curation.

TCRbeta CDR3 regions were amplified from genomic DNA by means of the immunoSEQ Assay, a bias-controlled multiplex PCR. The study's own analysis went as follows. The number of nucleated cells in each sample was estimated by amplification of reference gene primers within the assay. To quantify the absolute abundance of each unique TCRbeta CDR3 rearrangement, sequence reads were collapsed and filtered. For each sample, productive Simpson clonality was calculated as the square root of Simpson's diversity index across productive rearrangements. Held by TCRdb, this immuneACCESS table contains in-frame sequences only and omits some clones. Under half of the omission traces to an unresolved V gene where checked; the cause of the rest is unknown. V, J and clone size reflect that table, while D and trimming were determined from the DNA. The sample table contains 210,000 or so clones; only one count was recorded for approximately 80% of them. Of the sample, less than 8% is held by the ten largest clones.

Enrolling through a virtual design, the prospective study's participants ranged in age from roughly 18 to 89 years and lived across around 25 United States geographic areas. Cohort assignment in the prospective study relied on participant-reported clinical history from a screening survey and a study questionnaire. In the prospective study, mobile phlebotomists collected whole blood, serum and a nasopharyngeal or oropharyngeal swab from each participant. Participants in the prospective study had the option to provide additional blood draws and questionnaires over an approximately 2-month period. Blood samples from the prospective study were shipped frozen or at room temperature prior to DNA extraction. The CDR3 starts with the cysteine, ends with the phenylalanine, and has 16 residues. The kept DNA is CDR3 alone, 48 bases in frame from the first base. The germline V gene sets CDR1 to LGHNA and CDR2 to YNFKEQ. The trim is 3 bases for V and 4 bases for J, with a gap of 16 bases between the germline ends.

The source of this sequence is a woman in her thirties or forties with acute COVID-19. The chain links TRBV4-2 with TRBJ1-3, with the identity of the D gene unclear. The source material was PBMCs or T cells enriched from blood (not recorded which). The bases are TGTGCCAGCAGCCAGGAACGGGGAACTTCGGGAAACACCATATATTTT. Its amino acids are CASSQERGTSGNTIYF.